Below, 9 T cell receptor beta chains from the same sample are listed, as sequenced in a study of OX40 agonist ivuxolimab in advanced cancers. This table comes from immunoSEQ multiplex PCR, and its TCRdb copy is limited to in-frame clones, with some not included. Here the sample spans tens of thousands of clones, 85% to 90% being singletons. The sequencing here drew on CD4+ or CD8+ T cells sorted from blood, taken in a trial of the OX40 agonist ivuxolimab. The receptors here all came from an adult with an advanced solid tumor such as melanoma, head and neck, liver or kidney cancer.

The chain joins TRBV5-5 to TRBJ2-7; 12 nucleotides align to TRBD1. The length of the CDR3 is 15 residues. The V gene's germline CDR1 is SGHKS and CDR2 YYEKEE (reference sequence). J was trimmed by 4 bases and V by 4 bases; bases with no gene match: 6. In DNA, the CDR3 is TGTGCCAGCAGCGCGCGGGGACAGGGGGCGTACGAGCAGTACTTC. This sequence encodes CASSARGQGAYEQYF.

Only a few counts were recorded for this clone. This chain joins TRBV25-1 and TRBJ2-1; 7 bases line up with TRBD2. Looked up from germline, CDR1 is MGHDK and CDR2 is SYGVNS. CDR3 length equals 15 residues. The V segment lost 3 bases and the J segment 6 bases; nucleotides outside the gene matches: 8. The CDR3 DNA follows: TGTGCCAGCAGTGAGGGGGGGGACGGGGGCAATGAGCAGTTCTTC. Translation: CASSEGGDGGNEQFF.

The rearrangement uses TRBV27 and TRBJ2-1, with D perhaps TRBD1 (6 bases). From germline, CDR1 is MNHEY and CDR2 SMNVEV (reference sequence). Trimming removed 6 bases from V and 8 bases from J, with 20 bases in between. The CDR3 contains 15 residues. The chain's CDR3 is CASSNLGGLTDEQFF. The CDR3 nucleotides read TGTGCCAGCAGCAACCTAGGGGGATTAACAGATGAGCAGTTCTTC.

The genes are TRBV19 and TRBJ1-1, with TRBD1 matching over 7 bases. The germline CDR1 and CDR2 sequences are LNHDA and SQIVND (reference sequence). The CDR3 consists of 14 residues. The V and J ends lost 0 bases and 5 bases, in that order; junction bases with no gene match: 3. Here the CDR3 reads CASSIESRGTEAFF. The DNA of the CDR3 is TGTGCCAGTAGTATAGAGAGCAGGGGGACTGAAGCTTTCTTT.

The V gene is TRBV9, the J gene TRBJ2-3; D is undetermined. Germline V gene lookup returns CDR1 SGDLS and CDR2 YYNGEE. The V end was cut by 1 base, the J end by 1 base, with 13 bases between. The CDR3 totals 16 residues. The CDR3 loop reads CASSVNLGSGTDTQYF. CDR3 bases: TGTGCCAGCAGCGTAAACCTGGGCTCAGGCACAGATACGCAGTATTTT.

This clone was counted between two and nine times. The chain couples TRBV11-2 to TRBJ1-1; no clear D. CDR1 is SGHAT, CDR2 FQNNGV, per germline. The length of the CDR3 is 13 residues. V shed 6 bases and J shed 1 base, with 9 bases lying between them. This CDR3 reads CASRISANTEAFF. DNA for the CDR3: TGTGCCAGCAGAATATCAGCGAACACTGAAGCTTTCTTT. Full variable domain (remainder filled in from reference TRBV11-2 and TRBJ1-1): EAGVAQSPRYKIIEKRQSVAFWCNPISGHATLYWYQQILGQGPKLLIQFQNNGVVDDSQLPKDRFSAERLKGVDSTLKIQPAKLEDSAVYLCASRISANTEAFFGQGTRLTVV.

The chain couples TRBV27 to TRBJ1-2; possibly TRBD1 for D (5 bases). CDR1 is MNHEY, CDR2 SMNVEV, per germline (reference sequence). The V end lost 3 bases, the J end lost 4 bases, and 9 bases lay between the germline ends. There are 13 residues in the CDR3. The CDR3 here is CASSFGDSYGYTF. The CDR3 DNA follows: TGTGCCAGCAGTTTCGGAGACAGCTATGGCTACACCTTC.

The gene calls are TRBV5-4 and TRBJ1-5, with a weak D call TRBD1 (5 bases). The V end lost 0 bases, the J end lost 12 bases, and 13 bases lay between the germline ends. This CDR3 has 13 residues. Germline V lookup: CDR1 SGHNT, CDR2 YYREEE (reference sequence). The CDR3 DNA follows: TGTGCCAGCAGCTTGGCTCAGGGAGGAAGCCAGCATTTT. It encodes CASSLAQGGSQHF. Together with reference TRBV5-4 and TRBJ1-5, the CDR3 gives the full variable domain: ETGVTQSPTHLIKTRGQQVTLRCSSQSGHNTVSWYQQALGQGPQFIFQYYREEENGRGNFPPRFSGLQFPNYSSELNVNALELDDSALYLCASSLAQGGSQHFGDGTRLSIL.

J is TRBJ1-2 and V is TRBV7-9, with TRBD1 matching 10 bases. CDR1 and CDR2 from the germline V gene are SEHNR and FQNEAQ (reference sequence). After removal of 7 bases from V and 6 bases from J, the junction contained 8 bases not matched to a gene. The CDR3 has 14 amino acids. Here the CDR3 DNA reads TGTGCCAGCAAACCCGACAGGGGGCAGGATGGCTACACCTTC. Translation gives CASKPDRGQDGYTF.